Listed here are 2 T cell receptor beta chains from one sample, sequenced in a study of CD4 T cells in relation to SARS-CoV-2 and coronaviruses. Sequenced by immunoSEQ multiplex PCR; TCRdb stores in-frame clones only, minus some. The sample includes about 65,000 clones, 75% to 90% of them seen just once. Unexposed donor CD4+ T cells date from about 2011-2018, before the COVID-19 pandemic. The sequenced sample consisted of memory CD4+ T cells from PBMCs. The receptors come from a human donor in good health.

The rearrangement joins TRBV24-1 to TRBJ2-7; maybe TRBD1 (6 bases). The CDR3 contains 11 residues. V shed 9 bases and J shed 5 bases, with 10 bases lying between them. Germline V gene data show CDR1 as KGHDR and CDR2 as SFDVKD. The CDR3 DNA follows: TGTGCCACCGGCAGGGGCCACGAGCAGTACTTC. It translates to CATGRGHEQYF.

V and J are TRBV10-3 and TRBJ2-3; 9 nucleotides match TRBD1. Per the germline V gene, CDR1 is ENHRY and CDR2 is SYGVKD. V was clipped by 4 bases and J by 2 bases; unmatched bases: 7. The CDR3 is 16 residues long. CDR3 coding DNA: TGTGCCATCAGTGGACAGGGGGGACTCTCCACAGATACGCAGTATTTT. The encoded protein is CAISGQGGLSTDTQYF.